This TCR beta chain was profiled in a study of T cells expressing NK-cell markers. TCRdb reanalyzed the 5' RACE reads, giving one entry per CDR3 protein sequence and no DNA. Its clone listing holds 550,000 to 600,000 distinct CDR3 sequences. This CDR3 region has 12 residues. Sequenced: blood T cells: a sorted CD56 or NKG2C T cell subset, CD4+ or CD8+ T cells, or bulk PBMC T cells (not recorded which). This TCR was sampled from a man between 18 and 35 years old in good health. The chain carries TRBV12-3 or TRBV12-4 and TRBJ2-1. CDR3 region: CASSLRLAEQFF.